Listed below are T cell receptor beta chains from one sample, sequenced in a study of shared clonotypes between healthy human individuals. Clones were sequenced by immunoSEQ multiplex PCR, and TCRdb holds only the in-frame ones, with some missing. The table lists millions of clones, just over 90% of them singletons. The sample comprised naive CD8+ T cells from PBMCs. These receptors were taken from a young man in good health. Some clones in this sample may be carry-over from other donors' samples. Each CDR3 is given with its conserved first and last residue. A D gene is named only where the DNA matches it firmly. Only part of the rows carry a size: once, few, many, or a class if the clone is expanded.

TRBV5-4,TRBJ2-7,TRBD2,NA,TGTGCCAGCAGCTACCCGGGACTAGCGGGAACGGGGTCCTACGAGCAGTACTTC,CASSYPGLAGTGSYEQYF
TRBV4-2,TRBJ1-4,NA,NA,TGTGCCAGCAGCCAAGTAGGCAGCGCAACTAATGAAAAACTGTTTTTT,CASSQVGSATNEKLFF
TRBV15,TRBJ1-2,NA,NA,TGTGCCACCAGCAGAGATATAAGGCCTGCAGCTAACTATGGCTACACCTTC,CATSRDIRPAANYGYTF
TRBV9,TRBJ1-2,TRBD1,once,TGTGCCAGCAGCGACCAAACCGGGACAGATTCCTCTAACTATGGCTACACCTTC,CASSDQTGTDSSNYGYTF
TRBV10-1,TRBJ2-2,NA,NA,TGCGCCAGCGCCTCCACGAACACCGGGGAGCTGTTTTTT,CASASTNTGELFF
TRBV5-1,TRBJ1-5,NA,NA,TGCGCCAGCAGCTTCCGACAGGTGTATAGCAATCAGCCCCAGCATTTT,CASSFRQVYSNQPQHF
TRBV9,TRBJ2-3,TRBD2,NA,TGTGCCAGCAGCCTTAGCGGGAGGGCCGCTGATACGCAGTATTTT,CASSLSGRAADTQYF
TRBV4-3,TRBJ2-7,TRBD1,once,TGCGCCAGCAGCCAAGATCGGACAGGACCGATTGCCTACGAGCAGTACTTC,CASSQDRTGPIAYEQYF
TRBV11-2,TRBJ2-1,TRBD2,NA,TGTGCCAGCAGCTCCCCACTAGCGGCATCCTACAATGAGCAGTTCTTC,CASSSPLAASYNEQFF
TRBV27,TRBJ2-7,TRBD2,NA,TGTGCCAGCATCGACCTTGGGGGGGGACTAGCGGTCCCCGCGTCCTACGAGCAGTACTTC,CASIDLGGGLAVPASYEQYF
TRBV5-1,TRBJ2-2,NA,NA,TGCGCCAGCAGCTTGGGGCCGGACACCGGGGAGCTGTTTTTT,CASSLGPDTGELFF
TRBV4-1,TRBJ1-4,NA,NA,TGCGCCAGCAGCCAGGGAGTTGCTGCAACTAATGAAAAACTGTTTTTT,CASSQGVAATNEKLFF
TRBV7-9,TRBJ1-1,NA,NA,TGTGCCAGCAGCTTAGTGTGGGGCGCGGGCACTGAAGCTTTCTTT,CASSLVWGAGTEAFF
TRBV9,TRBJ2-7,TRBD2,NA,TGTGCCAGCAGCGCCGCCCTAGCGGGAGCACCCTACGAGCAGTACTTC,CASSAALAGAPYEQYF
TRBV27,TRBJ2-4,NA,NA,TGTGCCAGCAGTCCCCCGGGGGCTCGCTTCGGCATTCAGTACTTC,CASSPPGARFGIQYF
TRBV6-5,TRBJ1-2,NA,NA,TGTGCCAGCAGTTACTCTCGGGTCTATGGCTACACCTTC,CASSYSRVYGYTF
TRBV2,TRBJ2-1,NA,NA,TGTGCCAGCAGGCGAGCCAATGAGCAGTTCTTC,CASRRANEQFF
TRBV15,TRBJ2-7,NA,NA,TGTGCCACCAGCAGAGGCACAGGGTTGCCCTCCTACGAGCAGTACTTC,CATSRGTGLPSYEQYF
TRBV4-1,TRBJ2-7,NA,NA,TGCGCCAGCAGCTTGGGACGGTTCTACGAGCAGTACTTC,CASSLGRFYEQYF
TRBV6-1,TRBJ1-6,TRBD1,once,TGTGCCAGCAGTGACGGGACAGGGGGTGGCTCACCCCTCCACTTT,CASSDGTGGGSPLHF
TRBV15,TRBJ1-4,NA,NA,TGTGCCACCAGCAGTCTAGGGGGTACTAATGAAAAACTGTTTTTT,CATSSLGGTNEKLFF
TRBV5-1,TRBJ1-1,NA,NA,TGCGCCAGCAGCTTGGGTATGAACACTGAAGCTTTCTTT,CASSLGMNTEAFF
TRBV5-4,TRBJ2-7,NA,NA,TGTGCCAGCAGCCCGGACTCAGCGGGCCTCCTTATTTACTCCTACGAGCAGTACTTC,CASSPDSAGLLIYSYEQYF
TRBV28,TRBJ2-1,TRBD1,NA,TGTGCCAGCAGTTCCAAGACAGGGGACTCCTACAATGAGCAGTTCTTC,CASSSKTGDSYNEQFF
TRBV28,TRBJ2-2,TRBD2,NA,TGTGCCAGCAGTTTATGGACTAGCGGGTGGACCGGGGAGCTGTTTTTT,CASSLWTSGWTGELFF
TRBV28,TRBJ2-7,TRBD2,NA,TGTGCCAGCAGTTTATCCCCTAGCGGGAGCTCCTACGAGCAGTACTTC,CASSLSPSGSSYEQYF
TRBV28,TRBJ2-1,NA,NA,TGTGCCAGCAGTTTCTTCGCCTACAATGAGCAGTTCTTC,CASSFFAYNEQFF
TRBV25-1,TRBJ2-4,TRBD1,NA,TGTGCCAGCAGTGAAGAGGGGGCAGGCAAAAACATTCAGTACTTC,CASSEEGAGKNIQYF
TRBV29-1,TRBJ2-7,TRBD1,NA,TGCAGCGTTGTGCAGGGGGCGGGGGAGCAGTACTTC,CSVVQGAGEQYF
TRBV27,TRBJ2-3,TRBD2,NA,TGTGCCAGCAGTGAACGACTAGCAGCAGATACGCAGTATTTT,CASSERLAADTQYF
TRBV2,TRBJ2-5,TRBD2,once,TGTGCCAGCAGTGATGATAGCGGGAAGAAAGAGACCCAGTACTTC,CASSDDSGKKETQYF
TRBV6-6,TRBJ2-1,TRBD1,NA,TGTGCCAGCAGTTACAGGGACAGGGGAAGTCATGAGCAGTTCTTC,CASSYRDRGSHEQFF
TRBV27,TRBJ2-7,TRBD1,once,TGTGCCAGCAGCGACCAGGTCCGGACAGGCACCTACGAGCAGTACTTC,CASSDQVRTGTYEQYF
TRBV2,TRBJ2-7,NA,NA,TGTGCCAGCAAGGGACCTACTGACAGCTACGAGCAGTACTTC,CASKGPTDSYEQYF
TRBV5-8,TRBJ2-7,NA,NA,TGTGCCAGCAGCTTGGTGCAGGCACCCTACGAGCAGTACTTC,CASSLVQAPYEQYF
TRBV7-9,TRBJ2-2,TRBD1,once,TGTGCCAGCAGCGGACAGGGCAGTGGCACCGGGGAGCTGTTTTTT,CASSGQGSGTGELFF
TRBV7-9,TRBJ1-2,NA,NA,TGTGCCAGCAGCACCTCCTTTATCCTATATGGCTACACCTTC,CASSTSFILYGYTF
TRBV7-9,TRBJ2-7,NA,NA,TGTGCCAGCAGCTTAGGCCCACTTGCCCCTGCTCACGAGCAGTACTTC,CASSLGPLAPAHEQYF
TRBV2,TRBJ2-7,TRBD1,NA,TGTGCCAGCAGTGTCGACAGGGGGCGCTACGAGCAGTACTTC,CASSVDRGRYEQYF
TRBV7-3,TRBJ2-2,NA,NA,TGTGCCAGCAGCTCGAGGGCTGGACGAACCGGGGAGCTGTTTTTT,CASSSRAGRTGELFF
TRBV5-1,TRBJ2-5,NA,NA,TGCGCCAGCAGCTTGGGATGGCCTGCCCAAGAGACCCAGTACTTC,CASSLGWPAQETQYF
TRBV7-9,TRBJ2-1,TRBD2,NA,TGTGCCAGCAGCTGGGGACTAGCGGGAGGGCCTTTTTCCTACAATGAGCAGTTCTTC,CASSWGLAGGPFSYNEQFF
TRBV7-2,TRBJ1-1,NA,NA,TGTGCCAGCAGCTTACTATTTACTGAAGCTTTCTTT,CASSLLFTEAFF
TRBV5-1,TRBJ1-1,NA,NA,TGCGCCAGCAGCGTTAGTCCCCGGAATCGGGAGAACACTGAAGCTTTCTTT,CASSVSPRNRENTEAFF
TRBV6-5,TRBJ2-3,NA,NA,TGTGCCAGCAGTTACTCACTTCCGGGCCCCACAGATACGCAGTATTTT,CASSYSLPGPTDTQYF
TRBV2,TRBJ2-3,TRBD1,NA,TGTGCCAGCAGTGCGACAGGGCCTAGCACAGATACGCAGTATTTT,CASSATGPSTDTQYF
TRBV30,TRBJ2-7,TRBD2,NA,TGTGCCTGGAACCTACTAGCGGGCGCCGAGCAGTACTTC,CAWNLLAGAEQYF
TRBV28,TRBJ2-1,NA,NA,TGTGCCAGCAGTTTCCCCTCGGGCGGACAGCCTTACGATGAGCAGTTCTTC,CASSFPSGGQPYDEQFF
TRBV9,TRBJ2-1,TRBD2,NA,TGTGCCAGCAGCGTAGCCACTAGCGGGAGGGGCAATGAGCAGTTCTTC,CASSVATSGRGNEQFF
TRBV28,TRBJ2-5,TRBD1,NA,TGTGCCAGCAGTTTAGGGGACAGTGTCTTTGGAGAGACCCAGTACTTC,CASSLGDSVFGETQYF
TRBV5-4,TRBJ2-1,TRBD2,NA,TGTGCCGCAGGTAGTAGCGGGGGGTACAATGAGCAGTTCTTC,CAAGSSGGYNEQFF
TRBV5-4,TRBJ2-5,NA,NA,TGTGCCAGCAGCTTGGACGACAGCCAAGAGACCCAGTACTTC,CASSLDDSQETQYF
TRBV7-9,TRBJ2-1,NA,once,TGTGCCAGCAGCTCCCCGACGTTACGGTTAGGCGCGGAATACAATGAGCAGTTCTTC,CASSSPTLRLGAEYNEQFF
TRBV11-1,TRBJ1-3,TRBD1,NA,TGTGCCAGCAGCAGCAGGGCCCGGGACAGGGCCGGAAACACCATATATTTT,CASSSRARDRAGNTIYF
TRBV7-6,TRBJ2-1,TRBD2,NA,TGTGCCAGCAGCTTACTAGCGGGAGCCGGGGATGAGCAGTTCTTC,CASSLLAGAGDEQFF
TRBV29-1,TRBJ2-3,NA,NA,TGCAGCGTTGAAGAAGTCCTACCTTTGACAGATACGCAGTATTTT,CSVEEVLPLTDTQYF
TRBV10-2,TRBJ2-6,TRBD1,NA,TGCGCCAGCAGTCAACGGGACAGGGGGACGACTGGGGCCAACGTCCTGACTTTC,CASSQRDRGTTGANVLTF
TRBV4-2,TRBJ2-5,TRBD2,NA,TGTGCCAGCAGTCCCTCGGTGCTGACTAGCGGGAGGACCTCCCAAGAGACCCAGTACTTC,CASSPSVLTSGRTSQETQYF
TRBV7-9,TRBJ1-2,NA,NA,TGTGCCAGCAGCTTGCCGAAGACAGGCCCGGCGGGCTACACCTTC,CASSLPKTGPAGYTF
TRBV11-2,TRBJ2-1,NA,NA,TGTGCCAGCAGCGGACGGGATAGAAACTACAATGAGCAGTTCTTC,CASSGRDRNYNEQFF